Below are 26 T cell receptor beta chains sequenced from a single sample in a study of OX40 agonist ivuxolimab in advanced cancers. TCRdb keeps only in-frame clones here, not all; method: immunoSEQ multiplex PCR. The table has tens of thousands of clones, 75% to 85% seen once; the top ten hold 2.6%. The sample consisted of CD4+ or CD8+ T cells sorted from blood, taken in a trial of the OX40 agonist ivuxolimab. The receptors derive from an adult with an advanced solid tumor such as melanoma, head and neck, liver or kidney cancer.

The rearrangement links TRBV29-1 to TRBJ1-2; 12 bases are shared with TRBD1. V was clipped by 2 bases and J by 7 bases; unmatched bases: 5. Germline values: CDR1 SQVTM, CDR2 ANQGSEA. This CDR3 has 14 residues. The CDR3 bases are TGCAGCGTTGAACCGGGGGACAGGGGGCTTGGCTACACCTTC. Its protein product is CSVEPGDRGLGYTF.

V usage is TRBV7-9 and J usage is TRBJ1-1; no firm D call. This CDR3 is built from 13 residues. V dropped 6 bases and J dropped 5 bases, with 13 bases sitting between them. From germline, CDR1 is SEHNR and CDR2 FQNEAQ (reference sequence). The CDR3 sequence is CASSSSMRTEAFF. The CDR3, as DNA: TGTGCCAGCAGTTCCAGTATGAGGACTGAAGCTTTCTTT.

The chain is built from TRBV5-1 and TRBJ2-5, with 8 bases matching TRBD2. V lost 4 bases, J lost 11 bases, and 16 bases stayed unmatched. CDR3 length: 15 residues. The germline CDR1 and CDR2 sequences are SGHRS and YFSETQ. The CDR3 region has the DNA TGCGCCAGCAGCCCTCTCTCGGGGGGGGCGAGGGAGCAGTACTTC. The encoded protein is CASSPLSGGAREQYF. Looking up the rest from reference TRBV5-1 and TRBJ2-5 gives the full variable domain: KAGVTQTPRYLIKTRGQQVTLSCSPISGHRSVSWYQQTPGQGLQFLFEYFSETQRNKGNFPGRFSGRQFSNSRSEMNVSTLELGDSALYLCASSPLSGGAREQYFGPGTRLLVL.

V and J are TRBV19 and TRBJ1-5; possibly TRBD1 for D (5 bases). CDR3 length: 13 amino acids. Germline V lookup: CDR1 LNHDA, CDR2 SQIVND (reference sequence). V lost 5 bases, J lost 6 bases, and 11 bases lay in between. CDR3 sequence (DNA): TGTGCCAGTAGTTTGGGACTGGGTCAGCCCCAGCATTTT. This encodes CASSLGLGQPQHF.

The V gene is TRBV2, the J gene TRBJ2-7; 9 bases match TRBD1. After removal of 6 bases from V and 0 bases from J, the junction contained 3 bases not matched to a gene. This CDR3 is 14 amino acids long. CDR1 is SNHLY, CDR2 FYNNEI, per germline. The CDR3 nucleotides read TGTGCCAGCAGCGTACAGGGGGCCTCCTACGAGCAGTACTTC. Translation gives CASSVQGASYEQYF.

The rearrangement uses TRBV6-6 and TRBJ2-7, with 9 bases matching TRBD2. The CDR3 totals 15 residues. V lost 6 bases to trimming and J lost 6 bases; unmatched junction nucleotides: 12. CDR1 is MNHNY and CDR2 is SVGAGI in the germline V gene (reference sequence). CDR3 nucleotides: TGTGCCAGCAGAGCGGGGGGAACAGGGGAGGTCGAGCAGTACTTC. This encodes CASRAGGTGEVEQYF.

This chain uses TRBV6-6 with TRBJ1-4, with unresolved D. The germline V gene encodes CDR1 MNHNY and CDR2 SVGAGI (reference sequence). Trimming stripped 0 bases from V and 3 bases from J, with 8 bases between. The CDR3 contains 15 residues. The CDR3 DNA sequence: TGTGCCAGCAGTTACTCGAAGGGAGCTAATGAAAAACTGTTTTTT. It yields the protein CASSYSKGANEKLFF.

The chain uses TRBV7-2 and TRBJ2-3; TRBD1 might be the D (6 bases). The CDR3 extends over 15 amino acids. Germline CDR1 is SGHTA and CDR2 is FQGNSA. Trimming stripped 2 bases from V and 2 bases from J, with 11 bases between. The CDR3 here is CASSLRQGPTDTQYF. The CDR3 nucleotides read TGTGCCAGCAGCTTAAGGCAGGGGCCCACAGATACGCAGTATTTT.

The chain carries TRBV7-6 and TRBJ2-7, with 9 bases matching TRBD1. This CDR3 is built from 15 residues. J was trimmed by 0 bases and V by 5 bases; bases with no gene match: 5. Germline V gene lookup returns CDR1 SGHVS and CDR2 FNYEAQ. The DNA for the CDR3 is TGTGCCAGCAGCATCGGACAGGGGTACTCCTACGAGCAGTACTTC. Its protein is CASSIGQGYSYEQYF.

CDR3 nucleotides: TGTGCCAGCAGCGTAGAGGGGAGTCAAGAGACCCAGTACTTC. Encoded protein: CASSVEGSQETQYF. The genes are TRBV9 and TRBJ2-5; D may be TRBD1 or TRBD2 (5 bases each). This CDR3 has 14 amino acids. The V and J ends lost 0 bases and 2 bases respectively, with 8 bases between them. From germline, CDR1 is SGDLS and CDR2 YYNGEE.

The V call is TRBV5-5, the J call TRBJ2-1; 8 bases map to TRBD1. V lost 4 bases and J lost 9; bases outside the gene matches: 18. Germline values: CDR1 SGHKS, CDR2 YYEKEE (reference sequence). CDR3 length: 17 residues. Written as DNA, the CDR3 is TGTGCCAGCAGCCCTTCATGGACAGGGCGAGAAAATGTTGAGCAGTTCTTC. It translates to CASSPSWTGRENVEQFF.

The V call is TRBV11-3, the J call TRBJ2-7, with D possibly being TRBD1 (6 bases). Germline assignment: CDR1 SGHNT and CDR2 YENEEA. The CDR3 has 14 residues. The V end lost 5 bases, the J end lost 2 bases, and 13 bases lay between the germline ends. CDR3 DNA sequence: TGTGCCAGCAGCAACCCCCGGGACACCTACGAGCAGTACTTC. Residues: CASSNPRDTYEQYF.

The V and J genes are TRBV5-1 and TRBJ2-3; D unresolved. Trimming shortened V by 0 bases and J by 5 bases, and 1 base separated the two germline ends. Germline V lookup: CDR1 SGHRS, CDR2 YFSETQ. This CDR3 spans 11 amino acids. CDR3 DNA sequence: TGCGCCAGCAGCTTGGAAGATACGCAGTATTTT. It is translated as CASSLEDTQYF.

J is TRBJ2-1 and V is TRBV4-1, with 8 nucleotides matching TRBD2. Trimming cost V 0 bases and J 7 bases; bases outside gene matches: 11. Germline CDR1 and CDR2: MGHRA and YSYEKL. The CDR3 length is 17 residues. CDR3 loop: CASSQEGPGLVYNEQFF. For the CDR3, the DNA is TGCGCCAGCAGCCAAGAGGGTCCGGGACTAGTTTATAATGAGCAGTTCTTC.

J is TRBJ2-7 and V is TRBV18, with a weak D call TRBD2 (5 bases). V was clipped by 1 base and J by 7 bases, with 11 bases between them. This CDR3 contains 13 residues. CDR1 is KGHSH and CDR2 is LQKENI in the germline V gene. The CDR3 DNA is TGTGCCAGCTCACCACTACAGCGGACGGAGCAGTACTTC. It translates to CASSPLQRTEQYF.

The chain uses TRBV27 and TRBJ2-3; D not certain. CDR1 and CDR2 from the germline V gene are MNHEY and SMNVEV (reference sequence). The ends were cut back, 2 bases at V and 0 bases at J, with 6 bases in the middle. The CDR3 is 14 amino acids. Here the CDR3 DNA reads TGTGCCAGCAGTTTAGGACGGAGCACAGATACGCAGTATTTT. Its translation: CASSLGRSTDTQYF.

The table lists this clone with a count of one. V usage is TRBV7-8 and J usage is TRBJ1-2, with D possibly matching TRBD1 (5 bases). Germline CDR1 SGHVS, CDR2 FQNEAQ. Trimming removed 7 bases at V and 0 bases at J, with 15 bases between. This CDR3 has 15 amino acids. The CDR3 is CASTRVAGTNYGYTF. The CDR3 DNA is TGTGCCAGCACCCGAGTGGCAGGGACTAACTATGGCTACACCTTC.

The chain employs TRBV7-2 and TRBJ1-2, with D uncertain. The V gene lost 2 bases and the J gene lost 3 bases, with 13 bases spanning the gap. CDR1 is SGHTA, CDR2 FQGNSA, per germline. CDR3 length: 15 amino acids. CDR3 nucleotides: TGTGCCAGCAGCTTATCCCCCTCGGGAGACTATGGCTACACCTTC. Translating gives CASSLSPSGDYGYTF.

The V and J genes are TRBV5-1 and TRBJ2-4; 7 bases map to TRBD1. Trimming at V came to 4 bases and at J to 5 bases, leaving 6 bases not matched to a gene. The CDR3 length is 14 residues. Germline CDR1 and CDR2: SGHRS and YFSETQ. As DNA, the CDR3 is TGCGCCAGCAGCGGGCGACAGGGTCAAAACATTCAGTACTTC. It yields the protein CASSGRQGQNIQYF.

This clone is a singleton in its sample. The V and J genes are TRBV19 and TRBJ1-1, with a weak D call TRBD1 (6 bases). Trimming left V 5 bases short and J 9 bases short, with 13 bases between. Germline lookup yields CDR1 LNHDA and CDR2 SQIVND (reference sequence). CDR3 length: 12 residues. The CDR3 sequence: CASSLLRDKAFF. The CDR3 DNA reads as TGTGCCAGTAGTCTGCTCAGGGACAAAGCTTTCTTT.

The chain uses TRBV29-1 and TRBJ1-2; D is unresolved. CDR3 length equals 11 residues. V lost 3 bases and J lost 0, with 2 bases in between. Germline CDR1 SQVTM, CDR2 ANQGSEA. The CDR3 is CSVDTNYGYTF. DNA for the CDR3: TGCAGCGTTGACACTAACTATGGCTACACCTTC.

This clone was observed once. This chain links TRBV18 with TRBJ1-3; possible D gene TRBD1, 5 bases. CDR3 size: 18 residues. Germline loops: CDR1 KGHSH, CDR2 LQKENI. The V end was cut by 1 base, the J end by 2 bases, with 18 bases between. The CDR3 bases are TGTGCCAGCTCACCACGGGGGAGAGGGAAAGTAACTGGAAACACCATATATTTT. This codes for CASSPRGRGKVTGNTIYF.

The chain links TRBV7-3 to TRBJ2-2; D unclear. Germline values: CDR1 SGHTA, CDR2 FQGTGA. The CDR3 is made up of 13 amino acids. Trimming pared 5 bases from V and 8 bases from J, leaving 12 bases between. CDR3 DNA: TGTGCCAGCAGCCCTACTATGAAGGGGGAGCTGTTTTTT. Residues: CASSPTMKGELFF. The full variable domain, with the rest looked up from reference TRBV7-3 and TRBJ2-2, is GAGVSQTPSNKVTEKGKYVELRCDPISGHTALYWYRQSLGQGPEFLIYFQGTGAADDSGLPNDRFFAVRPEGSVSTLKIQRTERGDSAVYLCASSPTMKGELFFGEGSRLTVL.

This chain connects TRBV7-2 to TRBJ2-2, with 7 bases matching TRBD1. There are 14 residues in the CDR3. Germline trimming cut 5 bases from V and 4 bases from J; bases unmatched to any gene: 4. The germline CDR1 and CDR2 sequences are SGHTA and FQGNSA. CDR3 protein: CASSLGGGTGELFF. The CDR3 nucleotides read TGTGCCAGCAGCCTAGGGGGCGGCACCGGGGAGCTGTTTTTT.

This chain links TRBV5-4 with TRBJ2-7; D might be TRBD2 (5 bases). Germline V gene data show CDR1 as SGHNT and CDR2 as YYREEE (reference sequence). The CDR3 has 19 amino acids. Trimming removed 4 bases at V and 2 bases at J, with 28 bases between. CDR3 nucleotide sequence: TGTGCCAGCAGCCAAGGCGAAAGGAGGCTCGACCTTAGGGCCTACGAGCAGTACTTC. Translating gives CASSQGERRLDLRAYEQYF.

This clone was seen more than once but under ten times. The chain combines TRBV10-1 with TRBJ2-7; D is possibly TRBD1 (7 bases). This CDR3 has 12 residues. Trimming shortened V by 11 bases and J by 6 bases, and 17 bases separated the two germline ends. CDR1 and CDR2 (germline): WNHNN, SYGVQD (reference sequence). The CDR3 loop is CASLGGQPEQYF. In DNA, the CDR3 is TGCGCCTCCCTCGGGGGACAGCCCGAGCAGTACTTC.